This entry is about one T cell receptor (beta chain). The data belong to a study of Graves' ophthalmopathy and Graves' hyperthyroidism. The TCR beta CDR3 regions underwent amplification from RNA transcripts. Second-round multiplex PCR came after a first-round RT-PCR that employed HTBI primers. A single record per CDR3 protein comes from TCRdb applying MiXCR to the multiplex PCR reads. This table holds about 210,000 distinct CDR3 sequences, 29% found once. V was pared by 10 bases and J by 10 bases, with 23 bases between. This CDR3 spans 13 amino acids. CDR1 and CDR2 from the germline V gene are LGHNT and FRNRAP.

The receptor's source is a man aged 45-65 years with Graves' ophthalmopathy. This chain joins TRBV12-5 and TRBJ2-7, with a weak D call TRBD1 (6 bases). The sequencing input was peripheral blood. In nucleotides, the CDR3 is TGTGCTACCGCGAGGACTTCCGAGGGGGAACAGTACTTC. Its translation is CATARTSEGEQYF.